Each of the 19 T cell receptor beta chains below was sequenced from the same sample in a study of T cells in Graves' hyperthyroidism and ophthalmopathy (dated 2019 in TCRdb). Library preparation employed multiplex PCR. Sequencing instrument: Illumina HiSeq 2000. TCR beta CDR3 regions were amplified from RNA transcripts. A first-round RT-PCR of the TCR CDR3 used the HTBI primer set with the Qiagen OneStep RT-PCR kit. TCRdb applied fastp at Q25 and MiXCR to the public reads, then kept only in-frame beta chains. For every CDR3 protein sequence, its rows merge into one entry that carries the most common genes and DNA. Across this sample there are around 190,000 distinct CDR3 sequences, with approximately 16% seen only once. In total, the top ten clones hold 53% of the sample. Sequenced material: blood. These receptors originate from a woman aged 45 to 65 with Graves' hyperthyroidism.

This clonotype was recorded many times. The chain carries TRBV5-1 and TRBJ1-1; D is perhaps TRBD1 (5 bases). V was shortened by 4 bases and J by 0 bases, with 16 bases between the two germline ends. The length of the CDR3 is 16 residues. Germline CDR1 SGHRS, CDR2 YFSETQ. The CDR3 DNA reads TGCGCCAGCAGCCCCGGGACCGTTACCATGAACACTGAAGCTTTCTTT. Its translation is CASSPGTVTMNTEAFF.

The V gene is TRBV12-3 or TRBV12-4, the J gene TRBJ2-7, with 9 bases aligning to TRBD1. The J segment lost 0 bases and the V segment lost 4 bases, leaving 4 bases of the junction unmatched. This CDR3 comprises 15 residues. For the CDR3, the DNA is TGTGCCAGCAGTTACGGACAGGGGACCTCCTACGAGCAGTACTTC. It encodes CASSYGQGTSYEQYF.

About this clonotype itself: One end of the junction is discordant with germline, which a read error may explain. The chain combines TRBV9 with TRBJ2-5, with TRBD2 matching 8 bases. This CDR3 has 14 amino acids. Germline V lookup: CDR1 SGDLS, CDR2 YYNGEE. The CDR3 protein is CASSRGGIQEAQYF. CDR3 nucleotides: TGTGCCAGCAGCCGCGGGGGGATCCAAGAGGCCCAGTACTTC.

This clonotype was seen repeatedly, ten times or more. The chain joins TRBV7-2 to TRBJ2-5; 9 bases agree with TRBD2. The germline gives CDR1 SGHTA, CDR2 FQGNSA. CDR3 size: 18 residues. J was trimmed by 5 bases and V by 5 bases; bases with no gene match: 18. CDR3 amino acids: CASSLGELGLALGETQYF. The CDR3, as DNA: TGTGCCAGCAGCCTAGGAGAACTTGGACTAGCGCTTGGGGAGACCCAGTACTTC.

This clonotype has a handful of counts. A much larger clone sits a single nucleotide away, making a read error possible. The chain recombines TRBV3-1 with TRBJ1-1; tentatively, D is TRBD1 (5 bases). The CDR3 is 13 residues long. The germline V gene encodes CDR1 LGHDT and CDR2 YNNKEL (reference sequence). The CDR3 sequence is CASSARQNTGAFF. Written as DNA, the CDR3 is TGTGCCAGCAGCGCAAGACAGAACACTGGAGCTTTCTTT.

This clonotype was seen at least ten times. The genes are TRBV11-2 and TRBJ2-5; unclear D gene. Deletions cut 5 bases from V and 2 bases from J, with 15 bases between. The CDR3 length is 15 residues. CDR1 is SGHAT, CDR2 FQNNGV, per germline. CDR3 region: CASSRLADDQETQYF. In nucleotides, the CDR3 is TGTGCCAGCAGCCGTCTGGCAGATGATCAAGAGACCCAGTACTTC.

Remarks on this clonotype: A much larger clone lies one base from this, so it may be a read error. The rearrangement uses TRBV7-2 and TRBJ2-7, with TRBD2 as a possible D gene (6 bases). CDR1 and CDR2 (germline): SGHTA, FQGNSA. The CDR3 totals 13 residues. For the CDR3, the DNA is TGTGCCAGCAGCTTAGCGGGAGGCTACGAGCGGTACTTC. Its protein is CASSLAGGYERYF.

This clonotype has only a few counts. The V call is TRBV7-9, the J call TRBJ1-2; D is unclear. The length of the CDR3 is 13 residues. Trimming removed 5 bases at V and 4 bases at J, with 11 bases between. Germline V gene lookup returns CDR1 SEHNR and CDR2 FQNEAQ (reference sequence). CDR3 residues: CASSDSGGYGYTF. The CDR3 nucleotides are TGTGCCAGCAGCGATTCGGGTGGCTATGGCTACACCTTC.

The rearrangement joins TRBV11-1 to TRBJ2-6; D not certain. CDR1 is SGHAT and CDR2 is FQDESV in the germline V gene (reference sequence). V lost 4 bases and J lost 0, with 7 bases in between. This CDR3 spans 15 amino acids. CDR3 loop: CASSSSSSGANVLTF. CDR3 coding DNA: TGTGCCAGCAGCTCGTCCAGCTCTGGGGCCAACGTCCTGACTTTC.

The sample holds many counts of this clonotype. The rearrangement uses TRBV3-1 and TRBJ2-7, with 12 bases fitting TRBD2. Looked up from germline, CDR1 is LGHDT and CDR2 is YNNKEL (reference sequence). The J segment lost 7 bases and the V segment lost 7 bases, leaving 8 bases of the junction unmatched. CDR3 length: 14 amino acids. Here the CDR3 reads CASTRLAGEGEQYF. CDR3 DNA sequence: TGTGCCAGCACCAGACTAGCGGGAGAGGGTGAGCAGTACTTC.

There are many counts of this clonotype. This sequence joins TRBV2 and TRBJ1-1; TRBD1 might be the D (5 bases). Germline assignment: CDR1 SNHLY and CDR2 FYNNEI. V gave up 3 bases and J gave up 0 bases, with 11 bases separating them. This CDR3 region has 15 residues. DNA of the CDR3: TGTGCCAGCAGTGAGCGGGGCTTTATGAACACTGAAGCTTTCTTT. This codes for CASSERGFMNTEAFF.

This clonotype was found many times. The gene calls are TRBV27 and TRBJ1-1; no clear D gene. In germline, CDR1 is MNHEY, CDR2 SMNVEV (reference sequence). V was clipped by 5 bases and J by 0 bases, with 19 bases between them. The CDR3 is 17 amino acids. The CDR3 DNA follows: TGTGCCAGCAGTCCGACTGATTTGGGGTTCATGAACACTGAAGCTTTCTTT. It yields the protein CASSPTDLGFMNTEAFF.

The chain joins TRBV6-1 to TRBJ2-5, with unresolved D. Trimming shortened V by 7 bases and J by 5 bases, and 20 bases separated the two germline ends. Germline V gives CDR1 MNHNS, CDR2 SASEGT. The CDR3 totals 15 residues. The CDR3 DNA reads as TGTGCCAGCACTAGGTTGCCGGGTAGGATGGAGACCCAGTACTTC. It encodes CASTRLPGRMETQYF.

In DNA form, the CDR3 reads TGTGCCAGCAGTCCTAAGGGGGGCTCGGGGAATTCACCCCTCCACTTT. This codes for CASSPKGGSGNSPLHF. V usage is TRBV6-2 or TRBV6-3 and J usage is TRBJ1-6; maybe TRBD1 (6 bases). V lost 5 bases and J 7 bases, leaving 18 bases between the germline ends. The CDR3 contains 16 residues. From germline, CDR1 is MNHEY and CDR2 SVGEGT.

This clonotype was seen many times. This chain links TRBV29-1 with TRBJ1-1, with 8 bases identical to TRBD1. J was trimmed by 5 bases and V by 8 bases; bases with no gene match: 10. CDR1 SQVTM and CDR2 ANQGSEA come from the germline V gene. This CDR3 is 13 amino acids long. Here the CDR3 reads CSIDRGLRTEAFF. In DNA form, the CDR3 reads TGCAGCATAGACAGGGGCCTGAGGACTGAAGCTTTCTTT.

This clonotype was detected many times. This sequence joins TRBV28 and TRBJ2-2, with 8 bases that match TRBD2. J gave up 6 bases and V 6 bases, and 9 bases lay outside the gene matches. Per the germline V gene, CDR1 is MDHEN and CDR2 is SYDVKM. The CDR3 runs 15 residues. CDR3 nucleotides: TGTGCCAGCAGCCAGGCGGGAGGCTCCTCCGGGGAGCTGTTTTTT. Translation: CASSQAGGSSGELFF.

There are many counts of this clonotype. The DNA of the CDR3 is TGTGCCAGCAGTTTACAAGAACCCTACGAGCAGTACTTC. Its protein product is CASSLQEPYEQYF. V and J are TRBV28 and TRBJ2-7; D uncertain. The V end was cut by 2 bases, the J end by 2 bases, with 7 bases between. The length of the CDR3 is 13 residues. CDR1 is MDHEN and CDR2 is SYDVKM in the germline V gene.

This clonotype came up a few times. The chain is built from TRBV20-1 and TRBJ2-1; 10 nucleotides line up with TRBD2. The ends lost 2 bases at V and 4 bases at J; junction bases unmatched: 8. CDR1 DFQATT and CDR2 SNEGSKA come from the germline V gene (reference sequence). This CDR3 has 16 residues. The CDR3 reads CSARPFTSGNYNEQFF. In DNA, the CDR3 is TGCAGTGCTAGACCCTTCACTAGCGGGAATTACAATGAGCAGTTCTTC.

The genes are TRBV5-1 and TRBJ2-7; either TRBD1 or TRBD2 may supply D (6 bases each). Between the trimmed V and J ends, which lost 7 bases and 0 bases, there was a span of 8 bases. The CDR3 is 12 amino acids. CDR1 SGHRS and CDR2 YFSETQ come from the germline V gene. CDR3 sequence: CASGGPSYEQYF. The CDR3 DNA reads TGCGCCAGCGGGGGGCCCTCCTACGAGCAGTACTTC.